This passage covers 28 T cell receptor beta chains from one sample sequenced in a study of T cell changes during pregnancy in multiple sclerosis. Here immunoSEQ multiplex PCR was the method, and the copy in TCRdb shows in-frame clones only, minus some. The top ten hold 0.44% of the sample, which has 130,000 or so clones, 96% seen once. The source was peripheral blood, collected after pregnancy. These receptors were taken from a female donor with multiple sclerosis, enrolled in a pregnancy study.

The chain is built from TRBV7-9 and TRBJ2-7; 8 bases are a match to TRBD2. In germline, CDR1 is SEHNR, CDR2 FQNEAQ (reference sequence). The CDR3 extends over 17 amino acids. V was pared by 5 bases and J by 0 bases, with 12 bases of the junction left unmatched. In nucleotides, the CDR3 is TGTGCCAGCAGCCCACCTCCGGTTAGCGGGGCCTCCTACGAGCAGTACTTC. It codes for CASSPPPVSGASYEQYF.

The J gene is TRBJ2-1, the V gene TRBV27, with 10 bases identical to TRBD2. Germline loops: CDR1 MNHEY, CDR2 SMNVEV (reference sequence). V lost 5 bases, J lost 4 bases, and 5 bases stayed unmatched. This CDR3 region has 15 residues. The CDR3 sequence is CASSPFSGRYNEQFF. In nucleotides, the CDR3 is TGTGCCAGCAGTCCCTTTAGCGGGAGGTACAATGAGCAGTTCTTC.

The gene calls are TRBV7-3 and TRBJ2-5; D perhaps matches TRBD1 (6 bases). CDR1 is SGHTA and CDR2 is FQGTGA in the germline V gene. Trimming pared 5 bases from V and 5 bases from J, leaving 18 bases between. The length of the CDR3 is 15 residues. CDR3 amino acids: CASSQFQGITETQYF. The CDR3 nucleotides are TGTGCCAGCAGCCAGTTCCAGGGGATCACGGAGACCCAGTACTTC.

The chain couples TRBV28 to TRBJ2-7; D perhaps matches TRBD2 (5 bases). Trimming took 6 bases from V and 6 from J, leaving 15 bases between them. Germline V lookup: CDR1 MDHEN, CDR2 SYDVKM. CDR3 length: 13 amino acids. The CDR3 region is CASSPPGMGEQYF. As DNA, the CDR3 is TGTGCCAGCAGCCCTCCCGGGATGGGCGAGCAGTACTTC. The full variable domain, its missing parts supplied by reference TRBV28 and TRBJ2-7, is DVKVTQSSRYLVKRTGEKVFLECVQDMDHENMFWYRQDPGLGLRLIYFSYDVKMKEKGDIPEGYSVSREKKERFSLILESASTNQTSMYLCASSPPGMGEQYFGPGTRLTVT.

The chain recombines TRBV5-4 with TRBJ2-7; weak D call: TRBD2 (6 bases). The germline V and J ends were trimmed by 0 bases and 2 bases, with 12 bases remaining between them. Germline-derived CDR1 and CDR2 are SGHNT and YYREEE (reference sequence). This CDR3 spans 15 amino acids. The CDR3 nucleotides read TGTGCCAGCAGCTTGGGGCTAGCGAAAACCTACGAGCAGTACTTC. As protein: CASSLGLAKTYEQYF.

The CDR3 loop reads CASSSTGAAGDTIYF. The DNA for the CDR3 is TGTGCCAGCAGCTCTACAGGGGCCGCCGGGGACACCATATATTTT. The gene calls are TRBV6-5 and TRBJ1-3; 7 bases line up with TRBD1. The CDR3 runs 15 residues. The germline V gene has CDR1 MNHEY and CDR2 SVGAGI. J was trimmed by 8 bases and V by 6 bases; bases with no gene match: 13.

This clone was detected once. The V gene is TRBV28, the J gene TRBJ1-4, with D uncertain. The length of the CDR3 is 15 residues. Looked up from germline, CDR1 is MDHEN and CDR2 is SYDVKM. Trimming left V 6 bases short and J 4 bases short, with 15 bases between. The CDR3 here is CASRVAGVFNEKLFF. For the CDR3, the DNA is TGTGCCAGCAGGGTGGCGGGCGTTTTTAATGAAAAACTGTTTTTT.

This rearrangement joins TRBV28 to TRBJ2-5; 7 nucleotides agree with TRBD1. The germline V gene has CDR1 MDHEN and CDR2 SYDVKM. The CDR3 is made up of 15 amino acids. V lost 4 bases to trimming and J lost 5 bases; unmatched junction nucleotides: 10. DNA for the CDR3: TGTGCCAGCAGTTCCCGACAGGGAAAAAAGGAGACCCAGTACTTC. It translates to CASSSRQGKKETQYF.

As DNA, the CDR3 is TGTGCCAGCAGTTTATCCGCAGACAGGGGGATCTCTGGGGCCAACGTCCTGACTTTC. This sequence encodes CASSLSADRGISGANVLTF. V usage is TRBV27 and J usage is TRBJ2-6, with 9 bases aligning to TRBD1. The trim removed 0 bases at V and 0 bases at J, leaving 6 bases unmatched. The CDR3 runs to 19 residues. CDR1 and CDR2 (germline): MNHEY, SMNVEV (reference sequence).

The chain joins TRBV5-1 to TRBJ1-4, with 10 positions matching TRBD1. Looked up from germline, CDR1 is SGHRS and CDR2 is YFSETQ. V shed 7 bases and J 0 bases; nucleotides not matched to a gene: 18. This CDR3 is built from 20 residues. CDR3 DNA: TGCGCCAGCTGGGTACTACTACGACAGGGGGCTAAAACAACTAATGAAAAACTGTTTTTT. Translated: CASWVLLRQGAKTTNEKLFF.

This chain joins TRBV5-4 and TRBJ2-3; 7 bases match TRBD2. V lost 4 bases, J lost 5 bases, and 10 bases stayed unmatched. The CDR3 is 15 residues long. Germline V lookup: CDR1 SGHNT, CDR2 YYREEE (reference sequence). Here the CDR3 reads CASSAQRDTVDTQYF. As DNA, the CDR3 is TGTGCCAGCAGCGCACAGCGGGATACGGTAGATACGCAGTATTTT.

The chain combines TRBV27 with TRBJ2-7, with TRBD2 as a possible D gene (5 bases). Germline V gives CDR1 MNHEY, CDR2 SMNVEV (reference sequence). The CDR3 has 15 amino acids. V lost 2 bases and J 0 bases, leaving 11 bases between the germline ends. CDR3 protein: CASSLGPGSSYEQYF. Here the CDR3 DNA reads TGTGCCAGCAGTTTAGGTCCGGGGAGCTCCTACGAGCAGTACTTC.

The chain uses TRBV5-6 and TRBJ2-7; 13 bases are shared with TRBD2. CDR3 size: 15 residues. In germline, CDR1 is SGHDT, CDR2 YYEEEE. Germline trimming cut 1 base from V and 6 bases from J; bases unmatched to any gene: 4. CDR3 DNA: TGTGCCAGCAGCTTGCCTACTAGCGGGGGGGTCGAGCAGTACTTC. This translates into CASSLPTSGGVEQYF. The variable domain in full, with the rest retrieved from reference TRBV5-6 and TRBJ2-7, is DAGVTQSPTHLIKTRGQQVTLRCSPKSGHDTVSWYQQALGQGPQFIFQYYEEEERQRGNFPDRFSGHQFPNYSSELNVNALLLGDSALYLCASSLPTSGGVEQYFGPGTRLTVT.

The chain combines TRBV6-6 with TRBJ2-4; 8 nucleotides match TRBD1. This CDR3 is built from 14 residues. CDR1 is MNHNY, CDR2 SVGAGI, per germline (reference sequence). After removal of 6 bases from V and 1 base from J, the junction contained 2 bases not matched to a gene. CDR3 region: CASRQGVAKNIQYF. The DNA of the CDR3 is TGTGCCAGCAGACAGGGGGTCGCCAAAAACATTCAGTACTTC.

In its sample, this clone was seen once. The chain couples TRBV27 to TRBJ1-2, with no clear D. Per germline, CDR1 MNHEY and CDR2 SMNVEV (reference sequence). The ends were cut back, 4 bases at V and 5 bases at J, with 11 bases in the middle. The CDR3 is 13 amino acids. For the CDR3, the DNA is TGTGCCAGCAGTTCAGCAGGATGGTATGGCTACACCTTC. It translates to CASSSAGWYGYTF.

This rearrangement joins TRBV30 to TRBJ2-7; D might be TRBD1 (5 bases). V was trimmed by 5 bases and J by 9 bases, leaving 14 bases between them. Germline CDR1 and CDR2: GTSNPN and SVGIG (reference sequence). The CDR3 is made up of 11 amino acids. CDR3 sequence (DNA): TGTGCCTGGGGCAGGGCCGTGGGGCAGTACTTC. Protein product: CAWGRAVGQYF.

The table lists this clone with a count of one. Here the CDR3 DNA reads TGTGCCAGCAACTTAGCGGGAGGGTACAATGAGCAGTTCTTC. It encodes CASNLAGGYNEQFF. V gene TRBV14 combines with J gene TRBJ2-1; 11 bases line up with TRBD2. The CDR3 has 14 amino acids. V gave up 7 bases and J gave up 4 bases; unmatched junction bases: 3. CDR1 is SGHDN, CDR2 FVKESK, per germline.

V is TRBV5-4 and J is TRBJ1-1, with 12 bases that match TRBD1. The germline V gene has CDR1 SGHNT and CDR2 YYREEE (reference sequence). Unmatched junction bases numbered 10, after V lost 3 bases and J lost 7 bases. The CDR3 has 16 residues. CDR3 protein: CASSSRDRGRDREAFF. CDR3 DNA: TGTGCCAGCAGCTCTAGGGACAGGGGGCGAGATCGTGAAGCTTTCTTT.

This chain uses TRBV4-2 with TRBJ2-2; TRBD1 is a possible D gene (6 bases). The germline V and J ends were trimmed by 1 base and 7 bases, with 10 bases remaining between them. Germline V gives CDR1 LGHNA, CDR2 YNFKEQ. The CDR3 spans 14 residues. The chain's CDR3 is CASSQAQGLGELFF. CDR3 DNA: TGTGCCAGCAGCCAAGCTCAGGGGCTCGGGGAGCTGTTTTTT.

This clone was seen once. The V gene is TRBV7-6, the J gene TRBJ1-1; no definite D call. Trimming took 0 bases from V and 1 from J, leaving 12 bases between them. The germline CDR1 and CDR2 sequences are SGHVS and FNYEAQ. There are 16 residues in the CDR3. The CDR3 coding sequence is TGTGCCAGCAGCTTAGCGGATGCGGGGTCGAACACTGAAGCTTTCTTT. The encoded protein is CASSLADAGSNTEAFF.

This rearrangement joins TRBV4-1 to TRBJ2-5, with D tentatively TRBD1 (5 bases). Trimming stripped 0 bases from V and 5 bases from J, with 16 bases between. The CDR3 extends over 16 amino acids. Germline CDR1 reads MGHRA; CDR2 reads YSYEKL. The CDR3 reads CASSQDPGRERETQYF. The CDR3 DNA sequence: TGCGCCAGCAGCCAAGATCCCGGCAGGGAAAGGGAGACCCAGTACTTC.

V is TRBV9 and J is TRBJ2-2, with a tentative D call TRBD1 (6 bases). Germline-derived CDR1 and CDR2 are SGDLS and YYNGEE. This CDR3 is 16 amino acids long. Trimming stripped 3 bases from V and 7 bases from J, with 19 bases between. CDR3 sequence: CASSGHGQPSGGELFF. CDR3 DNA sequence: TGTGCCAGCAGCGGCCACGGACAGCCTTCAGGCGGGGAGCTGTTTTTT. Supplemented by reference TRBV9 and TRBJ2-2, the full variable domain reads DSGVTQTPKHLITATGQRVTLRCSPRSGDLSVYWYQQSLDQGLQFLIQYYNGEERAKGNILERFSAQQFPDLHSELNLSSLELGDSALYFCASSGHGQPSGGELFFGEGSRLTVL.

The table lists this clone with a count of one. The genes are TRBV27 and TRBJ2-1; 9 bases line up with TRBD2. The CDR3 is 16 residues long. Germline V CDR1 and CDR2: MNHEY, SMNVEV (reference sequence). V shed 8 bases and J 4 bases; nucleotides not matched to a gene: 12. The CDR3: CASHRGGRVSYNEQFF. The CDR3 nucleotides are TGTGCCAGCCATCGAGGCGGGAGGGTATCGTACAATGAGCAGTTCTTC.

The chain carries TRBV5-1 and TRBJ2-1, with TRBD2 matching over 8 bases. The CDR3 covers 13 residues. Trimming at V came to 5 bases and at J to 6 bases, leaving 4 bases not matched to a gene. The V gene's germline CDR1 is SGHRS and CDR2 YFSETQ. In DNA form, the CDR3 reads TGCGCCAGCAGTCCTAGCGGGCGCAATGAGCAGTTCTTC. Protein: CASSPSGRNEQFF.

The chain is built from TRBV5-6 and TRBJ1-1, with 10 bases that match TRBD1. This CDR3 has 13 amino acids. CDR1 is SGHDT, CDR2 YYEEEE, per germline. V lost 4 bases to trimming and J lost 7 bases; unmatched junction nucleotides: 4. CDR3 residues: CASSRDRGGEAFF. DNA of the CDR3: TGTGCCAGCAGCAGGGACAGGGGAGGTGAAGCTTTCTTT.

V and J are TRBV9 and TRBJ2-5; tentative D call: TRBD2 (5 bases). CDR3 size: 14 residues. Looked up from germline, CDR1 is SGDLS and CDR2 is YYNGEE. Trimming left V 0 bases short and J 2 bases short, with 8 bases between. The CDR3 protein is CASSVGLHQETQYF. The CDR3 DNA is TGTGCCAGCAGCGTAGGACTACATCAAGAGACCCAGTACTTC.

The V and J genes are TRBV4-3 and TRBJ2-3; D might be TRBD1 (5 bases). Germline V gene lookup returns CDR1 LGHNA and CDR2 YSLEER. V lost 0 bases, J lost 4 bases, and 14 bases lay in between. The CDR3 is 16 amino acids. DNA of the CDR3: TGCGCCAGCAGCCAAGATATCGATCAGGGTGCAGATACGCAGTATTTT. Amino acids: CASSQDIDQGADTQYF.

The chain combines TRBV19 with TRBJ1-5; D perhaps matches TRBD1 (5 bases). V shed 5 bases and J shed 5 bases, with 13 bases lying between them. The CDR3 covers 14 residues. The germline CDR1 and CDR2 sequences are LNHDA and SQIVND (reference sequence). CDR3 DNA: TGTGCCAGTAGTTTGCGCGGGGGGGATCAGCCCCAGCATTTT. It yields the protein CASSLRGGDQPQHF. Looking up the rest from reference TRBV19 and TRBJ1-5 gives the full variable domain: DGGITQSPKYLFRKEGQNVTLSCEQNLNHDAMYWYRQDPGQGLRLIYYSQIVNDFQKGDIAEGYSVSREKKESFPLTVTSAQKNPTAFYLCASSLRGGDQPQHFGDGTRLSIL.